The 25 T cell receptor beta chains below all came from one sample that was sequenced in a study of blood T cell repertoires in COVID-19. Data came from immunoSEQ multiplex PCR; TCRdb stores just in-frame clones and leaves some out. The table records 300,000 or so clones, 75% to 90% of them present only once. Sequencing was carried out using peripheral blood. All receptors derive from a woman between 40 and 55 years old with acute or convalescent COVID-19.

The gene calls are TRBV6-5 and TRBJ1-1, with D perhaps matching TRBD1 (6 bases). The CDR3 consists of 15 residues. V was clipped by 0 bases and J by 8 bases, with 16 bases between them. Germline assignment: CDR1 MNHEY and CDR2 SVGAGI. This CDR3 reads CASSYSSGAGAEAFF. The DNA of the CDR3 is TGTGCCAGCAGTTACTCGTCTGGGGCAGGGGCCGAAGCTTTCTTT.

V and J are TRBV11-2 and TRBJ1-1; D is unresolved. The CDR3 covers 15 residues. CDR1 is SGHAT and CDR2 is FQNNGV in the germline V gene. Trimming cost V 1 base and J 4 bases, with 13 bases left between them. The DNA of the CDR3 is TGTGCCAGCAGCTTAGGGACTCCCCGGGGCACTGAAGCTTTCTTT. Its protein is CASSLGTPRGTEAFF.

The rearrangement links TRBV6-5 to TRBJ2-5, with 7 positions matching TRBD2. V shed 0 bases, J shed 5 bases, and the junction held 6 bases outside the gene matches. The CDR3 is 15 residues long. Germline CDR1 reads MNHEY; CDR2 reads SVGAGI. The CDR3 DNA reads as TGTGCCAGCAGTTACTCGAGAGGGAGGGTTGAGACCCAGTACTTC. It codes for CASSYSRGRVETQYF.

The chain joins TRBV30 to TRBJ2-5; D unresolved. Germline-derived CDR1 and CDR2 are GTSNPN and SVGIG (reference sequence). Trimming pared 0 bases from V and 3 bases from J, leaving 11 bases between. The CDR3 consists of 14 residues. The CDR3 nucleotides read TGTGCCTGGAGTGTATTAGGCCAGGAAGAGACCCAGTACTTC. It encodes CAWSVLGQEETQYF.

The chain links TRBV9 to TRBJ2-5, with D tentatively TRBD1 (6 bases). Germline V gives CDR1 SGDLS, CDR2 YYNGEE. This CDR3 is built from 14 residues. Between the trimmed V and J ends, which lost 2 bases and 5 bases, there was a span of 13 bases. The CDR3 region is CASSVRGVGETQYF. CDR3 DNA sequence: TGTGCCAGCAGCGTCAGGGGAGTGGGGGAGACCCAGTACTTC. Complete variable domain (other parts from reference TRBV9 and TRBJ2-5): DSGVTQTPKHLITATGQRVTLRCSPRSGDLSVYWYQQSLDQGLQFLIQYYNGEERAKGNILERFSAQQFPDLHSELNLSSLELGDSALYFCASSVRGVGETQYFGPGTRLLVL.

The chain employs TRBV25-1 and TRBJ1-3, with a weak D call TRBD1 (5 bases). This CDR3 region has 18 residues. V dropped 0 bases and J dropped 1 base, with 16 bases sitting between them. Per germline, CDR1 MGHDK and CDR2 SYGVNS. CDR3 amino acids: CASSEYLLEGSSGNTIYF. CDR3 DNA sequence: TGTGCCAGCAGTGAATATCTCTTGGAGGGGAGTTCTGGAAACACCATATATTTT.

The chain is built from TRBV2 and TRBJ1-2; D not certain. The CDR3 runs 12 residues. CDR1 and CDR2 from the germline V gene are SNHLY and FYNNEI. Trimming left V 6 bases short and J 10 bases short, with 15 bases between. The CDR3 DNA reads TGTGCCAGCAGCGAACGAGGCGGGTACTACACCTTC. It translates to CASSERGGYYTF.

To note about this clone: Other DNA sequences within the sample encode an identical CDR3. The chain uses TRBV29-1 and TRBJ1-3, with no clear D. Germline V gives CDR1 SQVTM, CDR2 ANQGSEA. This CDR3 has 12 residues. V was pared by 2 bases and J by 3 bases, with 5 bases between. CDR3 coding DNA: TGCAGCGTTGAACGAGGTGGAAACACCATATATTTT. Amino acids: CSVERGGNTIYF.

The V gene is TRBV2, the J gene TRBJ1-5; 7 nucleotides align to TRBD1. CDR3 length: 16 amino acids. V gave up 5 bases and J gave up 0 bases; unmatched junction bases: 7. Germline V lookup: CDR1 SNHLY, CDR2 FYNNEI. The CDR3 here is CASSLDRWPSNQPQHF. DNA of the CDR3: TGTGCCAGCAGTTTGGACAGGTGGCCTAGCAATCAGCCCCAGCATTTT.

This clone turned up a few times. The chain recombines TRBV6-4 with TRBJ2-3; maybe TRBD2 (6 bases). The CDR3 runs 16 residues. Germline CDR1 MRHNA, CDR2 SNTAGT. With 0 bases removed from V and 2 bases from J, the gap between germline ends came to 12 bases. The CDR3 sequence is CASSDSSGFSTDTQYF. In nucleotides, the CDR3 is TGTGCCAGCAGTGACTCTAGCGGATTCTCCACAGATACGCAGTATTTT.

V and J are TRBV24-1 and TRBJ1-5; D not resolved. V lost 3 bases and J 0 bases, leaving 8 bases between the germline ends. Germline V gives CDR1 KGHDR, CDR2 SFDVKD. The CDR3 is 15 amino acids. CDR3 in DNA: TGTGCCACCAGTGATCATGGCAGTAGCAATCAGCCCCAGCATTTT. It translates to CATSDHGSSNQPQHF.

DNA of the CDR3: TGCGCCAGCAGCTCGCGGACAGGTCCTAACTATGGCTACACCTTC. This codes for CASSSRTGPNYGYTF. The rearrangement links TRBV5-1 to TRBJ1-2, with 7 bases identical to TRBD1. Germline V gene lookup returns CDR1 SGHRS and CDR2 YFSETQ. Trimming cost V 3 bases and J 0 bases; bases outside gene matches: 5. The CDR3 length is 15 residues.

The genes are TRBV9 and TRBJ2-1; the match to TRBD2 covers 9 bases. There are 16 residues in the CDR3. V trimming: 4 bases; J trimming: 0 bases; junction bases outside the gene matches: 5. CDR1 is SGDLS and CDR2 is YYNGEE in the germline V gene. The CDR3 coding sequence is TGTGCCAGCAGCCTTAGCGGGGGTAGCTCCTACAATGAGCAGTTCTTC. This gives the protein CASSLSGGSSYNEQFF.

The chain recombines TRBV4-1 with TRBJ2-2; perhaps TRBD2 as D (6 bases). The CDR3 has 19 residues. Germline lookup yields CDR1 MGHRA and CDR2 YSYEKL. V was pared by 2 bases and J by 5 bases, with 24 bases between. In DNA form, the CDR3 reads TGCGCCAGCAGCCAACCACCTGGGGGGACGGCCAAACGGACCGGGGAGCTGTTTTTT. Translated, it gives CASSQPPGGTAKRTGELFF.

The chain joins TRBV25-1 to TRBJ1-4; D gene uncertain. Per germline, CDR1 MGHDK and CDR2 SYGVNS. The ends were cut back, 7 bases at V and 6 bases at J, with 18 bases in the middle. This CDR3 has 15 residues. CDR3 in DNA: TGTGCCAGCATCCCGCCAGCGTTATGGCATGAAAAACTGTTTTTT. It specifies CASIPPALWHEKLFF.

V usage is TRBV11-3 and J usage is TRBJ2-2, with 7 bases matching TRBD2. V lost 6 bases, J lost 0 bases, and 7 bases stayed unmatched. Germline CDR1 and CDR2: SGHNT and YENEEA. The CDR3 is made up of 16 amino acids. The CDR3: CASSRDYPPNTGELFF. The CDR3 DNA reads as TGTGCCAGCAGTCGGGACTATCCTCCGAACACCGGGGAGCTGTTTTTT. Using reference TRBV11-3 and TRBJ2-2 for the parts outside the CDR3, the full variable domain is EAGVVQSPRYKIIEKKQPVAFWCNPISGHNTLYWYLQNLGQGPELLIRYENEEAVDDSQLPKDRFSAERLKGVDSTLKIQPAELGDSAVYLCASSRDYPPNTGELFFGEGSRLTVL.

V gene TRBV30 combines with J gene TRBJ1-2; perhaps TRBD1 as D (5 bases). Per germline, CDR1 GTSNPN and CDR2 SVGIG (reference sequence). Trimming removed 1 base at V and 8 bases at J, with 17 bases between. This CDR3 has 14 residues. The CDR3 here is CAWSGQGFSGGYTF. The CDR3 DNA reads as TGTGCCTGGAGTGGTCAGGGCTTCTCTGGGGGCTACACCTTC.

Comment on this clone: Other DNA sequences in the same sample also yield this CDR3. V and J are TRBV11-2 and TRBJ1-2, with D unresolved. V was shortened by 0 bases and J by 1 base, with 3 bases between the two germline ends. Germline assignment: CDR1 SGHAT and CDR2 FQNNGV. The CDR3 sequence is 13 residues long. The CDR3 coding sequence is TGTGCCAGCAGCTTAGACAGTAACTATGGCTACACCTTC. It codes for CASSLDSNYGYTF. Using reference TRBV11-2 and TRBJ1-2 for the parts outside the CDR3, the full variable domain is EAGVAQSPRYKIIEKRQSVAFWCNPISGHATLYWYQQILGQGPKLLIQFQNNGVVDDSQLPKDRFSAERLKGVDSTLKIQPAKLEDSAVYLCASSLDSNYGYTFGSGTRLTVV.

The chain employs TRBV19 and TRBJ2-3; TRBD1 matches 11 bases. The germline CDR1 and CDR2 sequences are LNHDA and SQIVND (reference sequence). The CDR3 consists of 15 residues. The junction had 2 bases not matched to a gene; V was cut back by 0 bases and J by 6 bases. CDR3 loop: CASSIEDRGRDTQYF. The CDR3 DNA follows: TGTGCCAGTAGTATAGAGGACAGGGGGCGGGATACGCAGTATTTT.

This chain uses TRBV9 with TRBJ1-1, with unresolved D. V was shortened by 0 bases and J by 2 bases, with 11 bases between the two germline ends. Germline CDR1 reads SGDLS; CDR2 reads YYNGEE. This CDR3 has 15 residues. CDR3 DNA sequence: TGTGCCAGCAGCGTAGGAGGCCTTGCTAACACTGAAGCTTTCTTT. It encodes CASSVGGLANTEAFF.

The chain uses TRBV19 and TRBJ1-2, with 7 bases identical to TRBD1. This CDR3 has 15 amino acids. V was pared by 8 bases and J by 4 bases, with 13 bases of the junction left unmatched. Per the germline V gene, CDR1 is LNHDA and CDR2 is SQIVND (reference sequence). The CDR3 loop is CASVRQGPPFYGYTF. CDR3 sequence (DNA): TGTGCCAGTGTACGACAGGGTCCGCCATTCTATGGCTACACCTTC. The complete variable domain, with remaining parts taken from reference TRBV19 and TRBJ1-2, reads DGGITQSPKYLFRKEGQNVTLSCEQNLNHDAMYWYRQDPGQGLRLIYYSQIVNDFQKGDIAEGYSVSREKKESFPLTVTSAQKNPTAFYLCASVRQGPPFYGYTFGSGTRLTVV.

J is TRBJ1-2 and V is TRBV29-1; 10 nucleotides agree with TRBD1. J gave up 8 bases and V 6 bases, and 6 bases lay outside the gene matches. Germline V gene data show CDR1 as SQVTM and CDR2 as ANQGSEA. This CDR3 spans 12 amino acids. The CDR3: CSVLTGGGGYTF. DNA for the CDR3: TGCAGCGTCCTGACAGGGGGCGGCGGCTACACCTTC.

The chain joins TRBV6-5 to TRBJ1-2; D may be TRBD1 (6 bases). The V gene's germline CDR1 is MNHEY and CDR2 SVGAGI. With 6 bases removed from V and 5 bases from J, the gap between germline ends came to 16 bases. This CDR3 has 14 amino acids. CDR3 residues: CASSPGQGDYGYTF. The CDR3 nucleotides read TGTGCCAGCAGCCCGGGACAAGGGGATTATGGCTACACCTTC.

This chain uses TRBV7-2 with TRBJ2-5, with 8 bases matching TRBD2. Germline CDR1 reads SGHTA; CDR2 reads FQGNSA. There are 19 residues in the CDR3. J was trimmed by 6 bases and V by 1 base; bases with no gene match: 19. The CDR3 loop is CASSLGVSGTSSSSKTQYF. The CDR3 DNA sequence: TGTGCCAGCAGCTTAGGTGTTTCAGGGACTAGTAGCTCCTCGAAGACCCAGTACTTC.

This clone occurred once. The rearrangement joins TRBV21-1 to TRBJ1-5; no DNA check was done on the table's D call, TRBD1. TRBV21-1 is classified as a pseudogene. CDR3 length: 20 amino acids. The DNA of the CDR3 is TGTGCCAGCAGCAAGCCGGGGACAGGGGGCTCCTACGGCGATAATCAGCCCCAGCATTTT. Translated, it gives CASSKPGTGGSYGDNQPQHF.